This TCR beta chain was retrieved from a study of T cell responses to AZD1222 COVID-19 vaccine. Findings and limits, study-wide: Seropositivity was recorded at baseline in only 6 or 7 AZD1222 recipients.

The protocol was immunoSEQ multiplex PCR, while the TCRdb copy is restricted to in-frame clones and leaves out a portion. The table lists 150,000 to 200,000 clones, around 94% of them singletons. Germline V gene sequence: CDR1 SGHTA, CDR2 FQGNSA. V gave up 5 bases and J gave up 0 bases, with 5 bases separating them. The CDR3 runs 13 residues. Of note for this clone: Its antigen is as yet unknown.

Sequenced material: peripheral blood, taken 28 days after the second AZD1222 dose. The TCR sequence derives from an adult who received the AZD1222 COVID-19 vaccine. This chain joins TRBV7-2 and TRBJ1-5; D unresolved. In DNA form, the CDR3 reads TGTGCCAGCAGCCCGGATAGCAATCAGCCCCAGCATTTT. It specifies CASSPDSNQPQHF.